The rows below give T cell receptor beta chains drawn from one sample of a study of CD8 T cells in Susac syndrome. One entry per CDR3 protein, called by TCRdb with MiXCR from the immunoSEQ multiplex PCR reads. The table lists under 150,000 distinct CDR3 sequences, about 94% of them singletons. Sequencing used CD8+ T cells from PBMCs. These receptors all stem from a human donor in good health. Both conserved end residues are part of each CDR3. D genes are given only for firm matches. Clone size is stated in some rows and not others, as once, few, many or a class when expanded.

abundance,v_gene,j_gene,d_gene,CDR3nt,CDR3aa
-,TRBV15,TRBJ2-3,-,TGTGCCACCAGCCTAGCCTCTACTAGCACAGATACGCAGTATTTT,CATSLASTSTDTQYF
-,TRBV25-1,TRBJ2-1,-,TGTGCCAGCAGTGCCGGTCACACAACCTACAATGAGCAGTTCTTC,CASSAGHTTYNEQFF
-,TRBV28,TRBJ2-1,TRBD2,TGTGCCAGCAGCCCCAGGATGGGGGGGACGAATGAGCAGTTCTTC,CASSPRMGGTNEQFF
-,TRBV5-4,TRBJ2-7,TRBD1,TGTGCCAGCAGCCCCGGGACAGGGAACTACGAGCAGTACTTC,CASSPGTGNYEQYF
-,TRBV28,TRBJ1-1,-,TGTGCCAGCAGTTTAATTAGGGAGAACACTGAAGCTTTCTTT,CASSLIRENTEAFF
few,TRBV5-6,TRBJ2-7,-,TGTGCCAGCAGCTTGGCCGAAAGCTCCTACGAGCAGTACTTC,CASSLAESSYEQYF
-,TRBV6-6,TRBJ2-3,-,TGTGCCAGCAGTTACTCGGAAACTCCCACAGATACGCAGTATTTT,CASSYSETPTDTQYF
-,TRBV12-3/TRBV12-4,TRBJ2-5,TRBD2,TGTGCCAGTTCCAACATAGCGGGAGGAGAGACCCAGTACTTC,CASSNIAGGETQYF
few,TRBV27,TRBJ2-5,-,TGTGCCAGCAGTTTCTTGGAGACCCAGTACTTC,CASSFLETQYF
-,TRBV29-1,TRBJ2-7,TRBD2,TGCAGCGCCCACGGGGGGGGGTACGAGCAGTACTTC,CSAHGGGYEQYF
-,TRBV7-2,TRBJ2-7,-,TGTGCCAGCAGCTTAGATAGTGGCCCCTACGAGCAGTACTTC,CASSLDSGPYEQYF
-,TRBV7-8,TRBJ1-5,TRBD1,TGTGCCAGCAGCTTAGTCCCCGGGACAGGGGGCCCGTCTTTACAGCCCCAGCATTTT,CASSLVPGTGGPSLQPQHF
-,TRBV5-1,TRBJ2-1,TRBD1,TGCGCCAGCAGCTTGGAATCAGGGGGCTTAAGCAATGAGCAGTTCTTC,CASSLESGGLSNEQFF